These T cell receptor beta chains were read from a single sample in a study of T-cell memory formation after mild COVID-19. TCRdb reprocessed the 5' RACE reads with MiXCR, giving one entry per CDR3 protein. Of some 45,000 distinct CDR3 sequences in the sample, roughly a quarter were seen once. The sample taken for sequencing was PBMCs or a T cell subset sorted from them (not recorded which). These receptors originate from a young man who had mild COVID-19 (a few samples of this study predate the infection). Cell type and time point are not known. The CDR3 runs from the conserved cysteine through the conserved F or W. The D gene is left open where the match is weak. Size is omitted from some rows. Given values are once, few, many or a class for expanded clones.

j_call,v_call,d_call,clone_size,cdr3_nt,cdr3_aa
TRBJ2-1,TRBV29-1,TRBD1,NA,TGCAGCGTTGTCGGACAGGGGTTCCCCTACAATGAGCAGTTCTTC,CSVVGQGFPYNEQFF
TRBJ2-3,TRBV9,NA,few,TGTGCCAGCAGCGATAACCCCCAGGGCACAGATACGCAGTATTTT,CASSDNPQGTDTQYF
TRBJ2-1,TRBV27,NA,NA,TGTGCCAGCGAATCACCCTTTGTCTGTTCGCCTCCCTGTGACTACAATGAGCAGTTCTTC,CASESPFVCSPPCDYNEQFF
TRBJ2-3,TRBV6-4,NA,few,TGTGCCAGCAGTGACTCGTCTAGCGCCACAGATACGCAGTATTTT,CASSDSSSATDTQYF
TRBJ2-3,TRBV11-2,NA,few,TGTGCCAGCAGCTTAGATCCTGGACTTATCACAGATACGCAGTATTTT,CASSLDPGLITDTQYF
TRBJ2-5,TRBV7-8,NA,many,TGTGCCAGCACCAAACCCAGGGGAGAGACCCAGTACTTC,CASTKPRGETQYF
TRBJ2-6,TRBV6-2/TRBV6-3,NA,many,TGTGCCAGCAGTTTCCGGGGCTCAGGGGCCAACGTCCTGACTTTC,CASSFRGSGANVLTF
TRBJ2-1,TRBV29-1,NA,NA,TGCAGCGTTGAAGCCAGGGGCCGGGGTGCTGAGCAGTTCTTC,CSVEARGRGAEQFF
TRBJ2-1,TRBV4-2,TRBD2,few,TGTGCCAGCAGAGGGATCTTTGGGACTAGCGGGGGAGATGAGCAGTTCTTC,CASRGIFGTSGGDEQFF
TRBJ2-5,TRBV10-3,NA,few,TGTGCCATCAGTCGGACGGGGCAAGAGACCCAGTACTTC,CAISRTGQETQYF
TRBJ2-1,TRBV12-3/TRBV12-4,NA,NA,TGTGCCAGCAGTTTACGGCAGGGGATAAGCGAGCAGTTCTTC,CASSLRQGISEQFF
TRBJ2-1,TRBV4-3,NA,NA,TGCGCCAGCAGCCGGATTATGGGGGATGAGCAGTTCTTC,CASSRIMGDEQFF
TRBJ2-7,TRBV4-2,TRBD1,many,TGTGCCAGCAGCCCAGAGACAGGGGGAGTGGGCGAGCAGTACTTC,CASSPETGGVGEQYF
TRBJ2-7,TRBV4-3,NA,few,TGCGCCAGCAGCCAATCAGGGCGCGAGCAGTACTTC,CASSQSGREQYF
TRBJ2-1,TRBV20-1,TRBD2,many,TGCAGTGCTACCAAATCAGGGACTAGCGGGGGTTTATACAATGAGCAGTTCTTC,CSATKSGTSGGLYNEQFF
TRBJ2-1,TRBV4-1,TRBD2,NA,TGCGCCAGCAGGAGGGCGGGGGGTATATACAATGAGCAGTTCTTC,CASRRAGGIYNEQFF
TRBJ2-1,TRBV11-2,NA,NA,TGTGCCAGCAGCTCCGGAGGGAATTGGAATGAGCAGTTCTTC,CASSSGGNWNEQFF
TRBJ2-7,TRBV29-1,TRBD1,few,TGCAGCGTGCGGACAGGGGGTGTCTCCTACGAGCAGTACTTC,CSVRTGGVSYEQYF
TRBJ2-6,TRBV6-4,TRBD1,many,TGTGCCAGCAGTGTGACAGGGGGAGCTGGGGCCAACGTCCTGACTTTC,CASSVTGGAGANVLTF
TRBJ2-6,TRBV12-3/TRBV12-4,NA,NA,TGTGCCAGCACGGCCGGTGAATCTGGGGCCAACGTCCTGACTTTC,CASTAGESGANVLTF
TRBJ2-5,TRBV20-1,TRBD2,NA,TGCAGTGCCGGGACTAGCGGGGGAACCCAAGAGACCCAGTACTTC,CSAGTSGGTQETQYF
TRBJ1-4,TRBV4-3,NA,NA,TGCGCCAGCAGCCAAGGGTTTTCAACTAATGAAAAACTGTTTTTT,CASSQGFSTNEKLFF
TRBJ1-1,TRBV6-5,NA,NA,TGTGCCAGCAATGTAGGGTTAAACACTGAAGCTTTCTTT,CASNVGLNTEAFF
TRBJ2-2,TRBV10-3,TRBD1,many,TGTGCCATCCAGGACAGGGATGTGACCGGGGAGCTGTTTTTT,CAIQDRDVTGELFF
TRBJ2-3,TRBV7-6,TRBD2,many,TGTGCCAGCAGCGAGCGGGGGGGCCCAGATACGCAGTATTTT,CASSERGGPDTQYF
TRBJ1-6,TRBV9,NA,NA,TGTGCCAGCAGCGATCCCGGACTGGGGGATTCACCCCTCCACTTT,CASSDPGLGDSPLHF
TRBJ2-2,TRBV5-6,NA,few,TGTGCCAGCAGCTTTCGAGGGTTAGGGGAGCTGTTTTTT,CASSFRGLGELFF
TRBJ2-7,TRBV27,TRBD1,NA,TGTGCCAGCAGTTTATCGAGGCGACAGGGGGTTTACGAGCAGTACTTC,CASSLSRRQGVYEQYF
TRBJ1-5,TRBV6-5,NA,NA,TGTGCCAGCAGTTACGGAGGGGCTGGCCAGCCCCAGCATTTT,CASSYGGAGQPQHF
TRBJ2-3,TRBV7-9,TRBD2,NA,TGTGCCAGCAGCTCGGGACTAGCGGGGGTCACAGATACGCAGTATTTT,CASSSGLAGVTDTQYF
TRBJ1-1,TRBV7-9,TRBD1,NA,TGTGCCAGCAGCCTTCGTGGACAGGGGTCTAACACTGAAGCTTTCTTT,CASSLRGQGSNTEAFF
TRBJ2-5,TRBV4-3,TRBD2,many,TGCGCCAGCAGCCAAGATCCTAGCGGGGGGGCAGAGACCCAGTACTTC,CASSQDPSGGAETQYF
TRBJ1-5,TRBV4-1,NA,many,TGCGCCAGCAGCCAAGGACCAGGGGAGGCTCAGCCCCAGCATTTT,CASSQGPGEAQPQHF
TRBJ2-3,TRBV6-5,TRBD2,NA,TGTGCCAGCAGTTACGGGGGGGAACTTGATACGCAGTATTTT,CASSYGGELDTQYF
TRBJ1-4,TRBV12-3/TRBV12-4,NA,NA,TGTGCCAGCAGCCCTCGGACCACAACTAATGAAAAACTGTTTTTT,CASSPRTTTNEKLFF
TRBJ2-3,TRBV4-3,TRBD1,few,TGCGCCAGCAGCCCGTGGACAGGGAAAGAGACAGATACGCAGTATTTT,CASSPWTGKETDTQYF
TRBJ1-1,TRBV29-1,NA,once,TGCAGCGGAGGGGCAGGGTATGAAGCTTTCTTT,CSGGAGYEAFF
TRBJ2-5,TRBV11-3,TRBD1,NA,TGTGCCAGCAGCCTAGATGACAGGGTAGAGACCCAGTACTTC,CASSLDDRVETQYF
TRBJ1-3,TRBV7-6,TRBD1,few,TGTGCCAGCAGCCATACAGGGGGCGCCGGCACCATATATTTT,CASSHTGGAGTIYF
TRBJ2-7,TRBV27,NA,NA,TGTGCCAGCAGCCCTGCGGGCTTCTCCTCCTACGAGCAGTACTTC,CASSPAGFSSYEQYF
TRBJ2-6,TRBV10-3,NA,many,TGTGCCATCAGTGATAGTTTTACTGGGGCCAACGTCCTGACTTTC,CAISDSFTGANVLTF
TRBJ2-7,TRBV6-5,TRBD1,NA,TGTGCCAGCAGTGAGGGACAGAGCTCCTACGAGCAGTACTTC,CASSEGQSSYEQYF
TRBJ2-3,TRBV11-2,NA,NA,TGTGCCAGCAGCTTCGGGCCCTACACAGATACGCAGTATTTT,CASSFGPYTDTQYF
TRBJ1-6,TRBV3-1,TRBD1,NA,TGTGCCAGCAGCGCCCTTGTGGTGGTTGTCCGGGACAGGGAAGATTCACCCCTCCACTTT,CASSALVVVVRDREDSPLHF
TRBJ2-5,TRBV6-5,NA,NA,TGTGCCAGCAGTGTGCGAGCGCACCAAGAGACCCAGTACTTC,CASSVRAHQETQYF
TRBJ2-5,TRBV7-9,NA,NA,TGTGCCAGCAGCTTAAGCGGGGAGACCCAGTACTTC,CASSLSGETQYF
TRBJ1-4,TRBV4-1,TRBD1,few,TGCGCCAGCAGCTTAGGACAGGGCGTAGAAAAACTGTTTTTT,CASSLGQGVEKLFF
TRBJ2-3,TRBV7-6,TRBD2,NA,TGTGCCAGCAGCTTATTGTTGGGCGAGCGGGGGACAGATACGCAGTATTTT,CASSLLLGERGTDTQYF
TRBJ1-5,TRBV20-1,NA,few,TGCAGTGCCCTCCGGGACGGAGCTAATCAGCCCCAGCATTTT,CSALRDGANQPQHF